The source of this T cell receptor beta chain is a study of T cell responses to AZD1222 COVID-19 vaccine. Germline V lookup: CDR1 MNHEY, CDR2 SMNVEV (reference sequence). The CDR3 runs to 16 residues. J was trimmed by 2 bases and V by 6 bases; bases with no gene match: 4. Method: immunoSEQ multiplex PCR; TCRdb's copy keeps in-frame clones and lacks some. There are 100,000 to 150,000 clones in the sample; around nine tenths occur only once, and 1.6% lies in the top ten. A note on this clone: Its antigen is undetermined.

The study, taken as a whole, reports: Distributed over spike, vaccine-associated CD4 TCRs predominated at 160-218 and 743-854. Unmutated variant regions reportedly attract nearly half of all spike-specific TCRs. Sampled repertoires all dated from after the peak T cell response.

The sequence was obtained from an adult in good health. The chain carries TRBV27 and TRBJ2-2; 12 positions agree with TRBD2. Sequenced material: peripheral blood, taken on day 0 of AZD1222 vaccination. In nucleotides, the CDR3 is TGTGCCAGCAGGACTAGCGGGAGCACCAACACCGGGGAGCTGTTTTTT. This codes for CASRTSGSTNTGELFF.